This TCR beta chain was captured in a study of T cell responses to AZD1222 COVID-19 vaccine. Points from the study as a whole: Two AZD1222 doses significantly raised spike-specific TCR breadth and depth over controls.

The repertoire was sequenced with immunoSEQ multiplex PCR; TCRdb's copy has only in-frame clones and lacks some. The data show under 150,000 clones, with roughly 89% seen just once and about 27% held by the top ten. The V gene's germline CDR1 is SGHTA and CDR2 FQGTGA. The V and J ends lost 5 bases and 6 bases respectively, with 11 bases between them. This CDR3 region has 13 residues. Comment on this clone: Its antigen is still unknown.

This receptor was taken from an adult in good health. Sequenced material: peripheral blood, taken on day 0 of AZD1222 vaccination. The V gene is TRBV7-3, the J gene TRBJ2-1; D might be TRBD2 (5 bases). CDR3 sequence: CASSLPSTNEQFF. CDR3 DNA sequence: TGTGCCAGCAGCCTCCCTAGCACCAATGAGCAGTTCTTC.